These T cell receptor beta chains were read from a single sample in a study of blood T cell repertoires in COVID-19. This table comes from immunoSEQ multiplex PCR, and its TCRdb copy is limited to in-frame clones, with some not included. The data hold some 48,000 clones, with approximately 89% observed a single time. The sample consisted of peripheral blood. These receptors were collected from a woman aged 80 or over with acute or convalescent COVID-19. CDR3s include the opening cysteine and the closing phenylalanine or tryptophan. A D gene is named only where the DNA matches it firmly. Size tells how often a clone was seen (once, few, many) or the class of an expanded clone, and some rows leave it out.

J gene: TRBJ2-2
V gene: TRBV29-1
clone size: -
D gene: -
CDR3 protein: CSVADPRFTGELFF
CDR3 DNA: TGCAGCGTTGCTGACCCTAGGTTTACCGGGGAGCTGTTTTTT

J gene: TRBJ1-1
V gene: TRBV9
clone size: -
D gene: TRBD1
CDR3 protein: CASSPHLTGDTEAFF
CDR3 DNA: TGTGCCAGCAGCCCCCACTTAACAGGGGACACTGAAGCTTTCTTT

J gene: TRBJ2-5
V gene: TRBV11-2
clone size: -
D gene: TRBD2
CDR3 protein: CASSLGGLAVGETQYF
CDR3 DNA: TGTGCCAGCAGCTTAGGGGGACTAGCTGTCGGGGAGACCCAGTACTTC

J gene: TRBJ2-5
V gene: TRBV27
clone size: -
D gene: -
CDR3 protein: CASSLSPFGGDVGTQYF
CDR3 DNA: TGTGCCAGCAGTTTATCGCCCTTTGGGGGCGATGTTGGGACCCAGTACTTC

J gene: TRBJ2-2
V gene: TRBV6-6
clone size: -
D gene: -
CDR3 protein: CASGAGAGTGELFF
CDR3 DNA: TGTGCCAGCGGTGCAGGGGCGGGTACCGGGGAGCTGTTTTTT

J gene: TRBJ2-1
V gene: TRBV11-3
clone size: -
D gene: TRBD1
CDR3 protein: CASSLGDRTYNEQFF
CDR3 DNA: TGTGCCAGCAGCCTCGGGGACAGGACATACAATGAGCAGTTCTTC

J gene: TRBJ2-1
V gene: TRBV10-2
clone size: -
D gene: TRBD1
CDR3 protein: CASRPPGQGAEGEQFF
CDR3 DNA: TGCGCCAGCAGGCCGCCGGGACAGGGGGCCGAAGGTGAGCAGTTCTTC

J gene: TRBJ1-2
V gene: TRBV6-5
clone size: -
D gene: -
CDR3 protein: CASSYNDRSYGYTF
CDR3 DNA: TGTGCCAGCAGTTACAACGACAGAAGCTATGGCTACACCTTC

J gene: TRBJ2-3
V gene: TRBV3-1/TRBV3-2
clone size: -
D gene: TRBD2
CDR3 protein: CASSRVSGGPGDTQYF
CDR3 DNA: TGTGCCAGCAGCCGTGTCAGCGGGGGGCCGGGAGATACGCAGTATTTT

J gene: TRBJ2-1
V gene: TRBV28
clone size: -
D gene: -
CDR3 protein: CASSLGSSRMEQFF
CDR3 DNA: TGTGCCAGCAGTTTAGGGAGCTCCCGAATGGAGCAGTTCTTC

J gene: TRBJ1-1
V gene: TRBV5-5
clone size: -
D gene: -
CDR3 protein: CASSSLPGTMRTEAFF
CDR3 DNA: TGTGCCAGCAGCTCCCTACCCGGCACCATGAGGACTGAAGCTTTCTTT

J gene: TRBJ1-1
V gene: TRBV7-9
clone size: once
D gene: -
CDR3 protein: CASSPSGGKRNTEAFF
CDR3 DNA: TGTGCCAGCAGCCCTTCCGGGGGGAAAAGGAACACTGAAGCTTTCTTT

J gene: TRBJ1-2
V gene: TRBV5-4
clone size: -
D gene: TRBD1
CDR3 protein: CASRSRTGASQGYTF
CDR3 DNA: TGTGCCAGCCGTTCTAGGACAGGGGCTTCCCAAGGCTACACCTTC

J gene: TRBJ1-5
V gene: TRBV19
clone size: -
D gene: -
CDR3 protein: CASSIDGQGANQPQHF
CDR3 DNA: TGTGCCAGTAGTATAGATGGCCAGGGTGCAAATCAGCCCCAGCATTTT

J gene: TRBJ1-3
V gene: TRBV30
clone size: few
D gene: TRBD1
CDR3 protein: CAWSKGTGGGNTIYF
CDR3 DNA: TGTGCCTGGAGCAAGGGGACAGGCGGGGGAAACACCATATATTTT

J gene: TRBJ1-2
V gene: TRBV21-1
clone size: -
D gene: -
CDR3 protein: CASSKEQEHYGYTF
CDR3 DNA: TGTGCCAGCAGCAAAGAGCAGGAACACTATGGCTACACCTTC

J gene: TRBJ1-6
V gene: TRBV5-6
clone size: -
D gene: TRBD1
CDR3 protein: CASSSGTGLNSPLHF
CDR3 DNA: TGTGCCAGCAGCTCTGGGACAGGACTTAATTCACCCCTCCACTTT

J gene: TRBJ2-1
V gene: TRBV10-2
clone size: -
D gene: -
CDR3 protein: CASSDRTGSSYNEQFF
CDR3 DNA: TGCGCCAGCAGTGACAGGACGGGGAGCTCCTACAATGAGCAGTTCTTC

J gene: TRBJ2-3
V gene: TRBV6-5
clone size: once
D gene: -
CDR3 protein: CASSRDLVTDTQYF
CDR3 DNA: TGTGCCAGCAGTAGGGACTTAGTGACAGATACGCAGTATTTT

J gene: TRBJ2-2
V gene: TRBV10-3
clone size: -
D gene: TRBD2
CDR3 protein: CAISELAGHGELFF
CDR3 DNA: TGTGCCATCAGTGAGCTAGCGGGGCACGGGGAGCTGTTTTTT

J gene: TRBJ2-1
V gene: TRBV11-2
clone size: -
D gene: TRBD1
CDR3 protein: CASSLGAGQGAGEQFF
CDR3 DNA: TGTGCCAGCAGCTTAGGCGCGGGACAGGGGGCTGGTGAGCAGTTCTTC

J gene: TRBJ1-1
V gene: TRBV5-4
clone size: few
D gene: -
CDR3 protein: CASSQEVRTEAFF
CDR3 DNA: TGTGCCAGCAGCCAGGAAGTGAGAACTGAAGCTTTCTTT

J gene: TRBJ2-7
V gene: TRBV3-1/TRBV3-2
clone size: -
D gene: TRBD1
CDR3 protein: CASSPAPVGQGSYEQYF
CDR3 DNA: TGTGCCAGCAGCCCCGCACCAGTCGGACAGGGTTCCTACGAGCAGTACTTC

J gene: TRBJ2-6
V gene: TRBV5-1
clone size: -
D gene: -
CDR3 protein: CASSSDGVGANVLTF
CDR3 DNA: TGCGCCAGCAGCTCGGACGGGGTTGGGGCCAACGTCCTGACTTTC

J gene: TRBJ2-7
V gene: TRBV30
clone size: -
D gene: TRBD2
CDR3 protein: CAWSPLAGSYEQYF
CDR3 DNA: TGTGCCTGGAGTCCTCTAGCGGGGTCCTACGAGCAGTACTTC

J gene: TRBJ1-1
V gene: TRBV2
clone size: few
D gene: -
CDR3 protein: CASRDDRTGTEAFF
CDR3 DNA: TGTGCCAGCAGAGACGACAGGACGGGCACTGAAGCTTTCTTT

J gene: TRBJ2-7
V gene: TRBV29-1
clone size: -
D gene: TRBD1
CDR3 protein: CSAGTGIYEQYF
CDR3 DNA: TGCAGCGCCGGGACAGGGATCTACGAGCAGTACTTC

J gene: TRBJ1-4
V gene: TRBV7-9
clone size: few
D gene: TRBD1
CDR3 protein: CASSLAGGQGMEKLFF
CDR3 DNA: TGTGCCAGCAGCTTAGCGGGGGGACAGGGTATGGAAAAACTGTTTTTT

J gene: TRBJ2-5
V gene: TRBV6-5
clone size: -
D gene: TRBD2
CDR3 protein: CASRPAGVRETQYF
CDR3 DNA: TGTGCCAGCAGGCCAGCGGGGGTCCGGGAGACCCAGTACTTC

J gene: TRBJ1-5
V gene: TRBV6-5
clone size: -
D gene: TRBD1
CDR3 protein: CASINRQGASQPQHF
CDR3 DNA: TGTGCCAGCATTAATAGACAGGGGGCTAGTCAGCCCCAGCATTTT

J gene: TRBJ1-3
V gene: TRBV4-2
clone size: -
D gene: TRBD1
CDR3 protein: CASSQDLRDRPSGNTIYF
CDR3 DNA: TGTGCCAGCAGCCAAGATTTAAGGGACAGACCCTCTGGAAACACCATATATTTT

J gene: TRBJ1-5
V gene: TRBV3-1/TRBV3-2
clone size: once
D gene: TRBD1
CDR3 protein: CASSQDRGNQPQHF
CDR3 DNA: TGTGCCAGCAGTCAGGACAGGGGCAATCAGCCCCAGCATTTT

J gene: TRBJ2-3
V gene: TRBV30
clone size: once
D gene: -
CDR3 protein: CAWTRDMGGTDTQYF
CDR3 DNA: TGTGCCTGGACCCGGGACATGGGGGGCACAGATACGCAGTATTTT

J gene: TRBJ2-1
V gene: TRBV5-5
clone size: few
D gene: -
CDR3 protein: CASSPSGDLYNEQFF
CDR3 DNA: TGTGCCAGCAGCCCCTCCGGGGATCTCTACAATGAGCAGTTCTTC

J gene: TRBJ1-1
V gene: TRBV6-1
clone size: -
D gene: -
CDR3 protein: CASSEAGRVATEAFF
CDR3 DNA: TGTGCCAGCAGTGAAGCGGGGAGGGTGGCCACTGAAGCTTTCTTT

J gene: TRBJ1-2
V gene: TRBV11-2
clone size: -
D gene: -
CDR3 protein: CASSRGYSLGYGYTF
CDR3 DNA: TGTGCCAGCAGCCGCGGGTACAGCCTGGGCTATGGCTACACCTTC

J gene: TRBJ1-5
V gene: TRBV19
clone size: -
D gene: -
CDR3 protein: CASRTQVNSNQPQHF
CDR3 DNA: TGTGCCAGTAGGACACAGGTTAATAGCAATCAGCCCCAGCATTTT

J gene: TRBJ1-2
V gene: TRBV28
clone size: -
D gene: -
CDR3 protein: CASSLGMAGNDYGYTF
CDR3 DNA: TGTGCCAGCAGTTTAGGCATGGCAGGGAATGACTATGGCTACACCTTC

J gene: TRBJ2-5
V gene: TRBV5-1
clone size: -
D gene: -
CDR3 protein: CASSSEPGLPEEYF
CDR3 DNA: TGCGCCAGCAGCTCGGAACCCGGACTACCCGAAGAGTACTTC

J gene: TRBJ2-3
V gene: TRBV7-2
clone size: -
D gene: -
CDR3 protein: CASSLVGASTDTQYF
CDR3 DNA: TGTGCCAGCAGCTTAGTAGGGGCTAGCACAGATACGCAGTATTTT

J gene: TRBJ2-5
V gene: TRBV5-1
clone size: -
D gene: TRBD1
CDR3 protein: CASSTTGQPRETQYF
CDR3 DNA: TGCGCCAGCAGCACCACGGGACAGCCGAGGGAGACCCAGTACTTC

J gene: TRBJ1-5
V gene: TRBV19
clone size: once
D gene: -
CDR3 protein: CASSIGRAQPQHF
CDR3 DNA: TGTGCCAGTAGTATCGGCAGGGCTCAGCCCCAGCATTTT

J gene: TRBJ2-2
V gene: TRBV28
clone size: -
D gene: TRBD1
CDR3 protein: CASSSPGQGDTGELFF
CDR3 DNA: TGTGCCAGCAGCTCCCCGGGACAGGGGGACACCGGGGAGCTGTTTTTT

J gene: TRBJ2-2
V gene: TRBV4-1
clone size: -
D gene: TRBD1
CDR3 protein: CASSFQMRQGSTGELFF
CDR3 DNA: TGCGCCAGCAGCTTTCAAATGAGACAGGGATCAACCGGGGAGCTGTTTTTT

J gene: TRBJ2-3
V gene: TRBV5-4
clone size: once
D gene: TRBD2
CDR3 protein: CASSSTSGGPLRDTQYF
CDR3 DNA: TGTGCCAGCAGCTCGACTAGCGGGGGGCCCCTGAGGGATACGCAGTATTTT

J gene: TRBJ2-2
V gene: TRBV10-3
clone size: -
D gene: TRBD1
CDR3 protein: CASIRTGTNTGELFF
CDR3 DNA: TGTGCCTCGATCCGGACAGGGACAAACACCGGGGAGCTGTTTTTT

J gene: TRBJ1-3
V gene: TRBV10-3
clone size: -
D gene: -
CDR3 protein: CAISARQVENTIYF
CDR3 DNA: TGTGCCATCAGCGCCCGACAGGTTGAAAACACCATATATTTT

J gene: TRBJ2-5
V gene: TRBV18
clone size: medium-sized
D gene: -
CDR3 protein: CASSPLVSETQYF
CDR3 DNA: TGTGCCAGCTCACCACTTGTCTCGGAGACCCAGTACTTC

J gene: TRBJ1-5
V gene: TRBV19
clone size: few
D gene: -
CDR3 protein: CASSLHGESNQPQHF
CDR3 DNA: TGTGCCAGTAGCTTACACGGGGAGAGCAATCAGCCCCAGCATTTT

J gene: TRBJ2-3
V gene: TRBV7-9
clone size: -
D gene: TRBD2
CDR3 protein: CASSLGLAGGQDTQYF
CDR3 DNA: TGTGCCAGCAGCCTTGGACTAGCGGGGGGGCAAGATACGCAGTATTTT